The present entry profiles one T cell receptor beta chain with its context. The data belong to a study of shared clonotypes between healthy human individuals. Healthy and HIV-negative, the adult donors had no recent acute infections or vaccinations. Authors' processing steps: ImmunoSEQ only sent back junction sequences with no quality scores, so filtering was done differently. This table comes from immunoSEQ multiplex PCR, and its TCRdb copy is limited to in-frame clones, with some not included. V, J and clone size are taken as reported in that table, and D and trimming were inferred from the DNA itself. This sample yields 1,500,000 or so clones, of which roughly 95% are seen a single time; about 1.2% belongs to the top ten. The source material was naive CD4+ T cells sorted from blood. Subset of the sample: CD45RA+ positively selected. The TCR originated in a young man in good health.

The CDR3 protein is CASSQALLAGGASEQFF. The CDR3 DNA sequence: TGCGCCAGCAGCCAAGCCCTACTAGCGGGAGGGGCCAGTGAGCAGTTCTTC. This sequence joins TRBV4-3 and TRBJ2-1; the match to TRBD2 covers 13 bases. CDR1 and CDR2 (germline): LGHNA, YSLEER. V lost 1 base to trimming and J lost 9 bases; unmatched junction nucleotides: 9. The CDR3 has 17 residues.